The 31 T cell receptor beta chains below were found in one sample sequenced in a study of cytomegalovirus exposure and HLA in healthy donors. The PCR used 60 Vbeta and 13 Jbeta primers. The protocol was immunoSEQ multiplex PCR, while the TCRdb copy is restricted to in-frame clones and leaves out a portion. The sample lists about 220,000 clones; less than 85% were seen once. Sequenced material: PBMCs. These receptors were taken from a man aged 18-30 years in good health and CMV-seronegative.

The CDR3 loop reads CASSPQNPYNEQFF. CDR3 DNA: TGTGCCAGCAGTCCACAAAATCCCTACAATGAGCAGTTCTTC. This chain connects TRBV28 to TRBJ2-1; D not resolved. V dropped 5 bases and J dropped 2 bases, with 10 bases sitting between them. Germline CDR1 reads MDHEN; CDR2 reads SYDVKM. This CDR3 spans 14 amino acids.

The chain carries TRBV27 and TRBJ2-3; TRBD2 matches at 7 bases. V was clipped by 6 bases and J by 6 bases; unmatched bases: 12. The CDR3 is 15 residues long. Germline CDR1 and CDR2: MNHEY and SMNVEV (reference sequence). The CDR3 region has the DNA TGTGCCAGCAGCCCTAGGTCCGGGAGGTGGGATACGCAGTATTTT. Translation: CASSPRSGRWDTQYF.

This clone has just a few counts. The chain employs TRBV18 and TRBJ2-7; 11 bases match TRBD2. The germline V gene encodes CDR1 KGHSH and CDR2 LQKENI. The CDR3 is 15 residues long. Trimming at V came to 3 bases and at J to 1 base, leaving 2 bases not matched to a gene. CDR3 region: CASSPGLAGSYEQYF. CDR3 DNA: TGTGCCAGCTCACCCGGACTAGCGGGTTCCTACGAGCAGTACTTC.

This chain joins TRBV15 and TRBJ2-6; no reliable D call. V was pared by 3 bases and J by 4 bases, with 7 bases between. The CDR3 extends over 14 amino acids. CDR1 and CDR2 (germline): LNHNV, YYDKDF (reference sequence). The CDR3, as DNA: TGTGCCACCAGCAGTATCAGGGGGGCCAACGTCCTGACTTTC. Translated: CATSSIRGANVLTF.

The chain recombines TRBV7-9 with TRBJ1-2; 9 bases fit TRBD1. The CDR3 consists of 14 residues. CDR1 is SEHNR and CDR2 is FQNEAQ in the germline V gene (reference sequence). V shed 7 bases and J 2 bases; nucleotides not matched to a gene: 5. This CDR3 is CASIPGTGNYGYTF. The CDR3 DNA follows: TGTGCCAGCATACCTGGGACAGGGAACTATGGCTACACCTTC.

This clone was observed a single time. The gene calls are TRBV2 and TRBJ2-1; the D gene is possibly TRBD1 (6 bases). With 5 bases removed from V and 8 bases from J, the gap between germline ends came to 25 bases. Germline CDR1 reads SNHLY; CDR2 reads FYNNEI. The CDR3 runs 17 residues. The CDR3 loop is CASSTPISEGEWDEQFF. In DNA, the CDR3 is TGTGCCAGCAGTACACCAATTTCAGAGGGGGAATGGGATGAGCAGTTCTTC.

This rearrangement joins TRBV2 to TRBJ1-4, with 8 positions matching TRBD1. Losses at the gene ends were 4 bases for V and 10 bases for J; bases not matched to a gene: 8. Germline CDR1 reads SNHLY; CDR2 reads FYNNEI. The CDR3 totals 14 residues. The CDR3 sequence: CASSAGQGPGKLFF. The CDR3 DNA reads TGTGCCAGCAGTGCTGGACAGGGACCGGGAAAACTGTTTTTT.

The chain couples TRBV9 to TRBJ2-1, with D possibly matching TRBD1 (6 bases). The CDR3 totals 14 residues. Trimming removed 4 bases at V and 2 bases at J, with 10 bases between. Germline lookup yields CDR1 SGDLS and CDR2 YYNGEE. This CDR3 reads CASSPRTAYNEQFF. The DNA for the CDR3 is TGTGCCAGCAGCCCAAGGACAGCCTACAATGAGCAGTTCTTC.

The chain couples TRBV7-2 to TRBJ1-1; D possibly corresponds to TRBD1 (6 bases). The CDR3 length is 16 residues. The V gene lost 5 bases and the J gene lost 4 bases, with 20 bases spanning the gap. From germline, CDR1 is SGHTA and CDR2 FQGNSA. CDR3 coding DNA: TGTGCCAGCAGCCCTCGCCGGGGGGAGGGGGGCACTGAAGCTTTCTTT. This encodes CASSPRRGEGGTEAFF.

This clone was observed a handful of times. The chain uses TRBV28 and TRBJ2-7; D not certain. In germline, CDR1 is MDHEN, CDR2 SYDVKM. CDR3 length equals 11 residues. Trimming removed 3 bases at V and 3 bases at J, with 3 bases between. This CDR3 is CASSFLYEQYF. CDR3 in DNA: TGTGCCAGCAGTTTCCTCTACGAGCAGTACTTC.

The chain is built from TRBV9 and TRBJ2-3, with 7 bases lining up with TRBD1. Germline trimming cut 3 bases from V and 2 bases from J; bases unmatched to any gene: 12. This CDR3 contains 17 residues. CDR1 and CDR2 (germline): SGDLS, YYNGEE. The CDR3 region is CASSAEGGESPTDTQYF. Written as DNA, the CDR3 is TGTGCCAGCAGCGCAGAAGGGGGCGAGAGCCCCACAGATACGCAGTATTTT. Full variable domain (remainder filled in from reference TRBV9 and TRBJ2-3): DSGVTQTPKHLITATGQRVTLRCSPRSGDLSVYWYQQSLDQGLQFLIQYYNGEERAKGNILERFSAQQFPDLHSELNLSSLELGDSALYFCASSAEGGESPTDTQYFGPGTRLTVL.

The chain combines TRBV7-9 with TRBJ2-5, with 7 positions matching TRBD1. The CDR3 extends over 16 amino acids. V lost 4 bases, J lost 0 bases, and 8 bases stayed unmatched. Germline V gene lookup returns CDR1 SEHNR and CDR2 FQNEAQ (reference sequence). The CDR3 loop reads CASSSTGTAYQETQYF. CDR3 nucleotide sequence: TGTGCCAGCAGCTCGACCGGGACAGCTTACCAAGAGACCCAGTACTTC.

J is TRBJ1-1 and V is TRBV4-1; no clear D. Trimming shortened V by 0 bases and J by 0 bases, and 11 bases separated the two germline ends. Germline V gives CDR1 MGHRA, CDR2 YSYEKL. The CDR3 is 16 residues long. The CDR3 reads CASSQELSKMNTEAFF. The CDR3 nucleotides read TGCGCCAGCAGCCAAGAACTGTCGAAAATGAACACTGAAGCTTTCTTT.

V usage is TRBV7-6 and J usage is TRBJ2-3; D is undetermined. Germline CDR1 is SGHVS and CDR2 is FNYEAQ. CDR3 length: 16 residues. Trimming removed 5 bases at V and 1 base at J, with 16 bases between. The DNA for the CDR3 is TGTGCCAGCAGCGCCATGGCTTCCATCGGCACAGATACGCAGTATTTT. Its translation is CASSAMASIGTDTQYF.

In nucleotides, the CDR3 is TGTGCCAGCAGCCCTCTCGGGAGCGAGTACAATGAGCAGTTCTTC. The encoded protein is CASSPLGSEYNEQFF. The V gene is TRBV13, the J gene TRBJ2-1; maybe TRBD2 (6 bases). This CDR3 spans 15 amino acids. Trimming cost V 5 bases and J 4 bases, with 15 bases left between them. Germline V gene lookup returns CDR1 PRHDT and CDR2 FYEKMQ (reference sequence).

As for this clone: The junction does not match germline at one end; this may be a read error. This chain connects TRBV7-9 to TRBJ2-5; 9 nucleotides line up with TRBD2. The germline CDR1 and CDR2 sequences are SEHNR and FQNEAQ (reference sequence). CDR3 length: 14 amino acids. The CDR3 here is CSSSLGLAQETQYF. CDR3 in DNA: TGTTCCAGCAGCTTAGGACTAGCGCAAGAGACCCAGTACTTC.

This clone turned up a few times. The V call is TRBV27, the J call TRBJ2-3; tentative D call: TRBD2 (5 bases). V was clipped by 1 base and J by 2 bases, with 13 bases between them. The length of the CDR3 is 16 residues. The V gene's germline CDR1 is MNHEY and CDR2 SMNVEV (reference sequence). The CDR3 reads CASSLYGTGNTDTQYF. CDR3 sequence (DNA): TGTGCCAGCAGTTTATATGGTACGGGAAACACAGATACGCAGTATTTT.

V gene TRBV2 combines with J gene TRBJ1-1; TRBD1 agrees at 9 bases. Germline V CDR1 and CDR2: SNHLY, FYNNEI. The CDR3 covers 17 residues. V lost 5 bases and J lost 1; bases outside the gene matches: 11. CDR3 DNA: TGTGCCAGCAGTTTAGGACAGGGGAGAGGGTCGAACACTGAAGCTTTCTTT. This translates into CASSLGQGRGSNTEAFF.

The rearrangement joins TRBV2 to TRBJ2-7; 11 bases fit TRBD1. After removal of 6 bases from V and 6 bases from J, the junction contained 1 base not matched to a gene. Germline-derived CDR1 and CDR2 are SNHLY and FYNNEI. This CDR3 spans 12 amino acids. The CDR3 DNA is TGTGCCAGCAGGGGACAGGGGGGCGAGCAGTACTTC. Translated: CASRGQGGEQYF. Supplemented by reference TRBV2 and TRBJ2-7, the full variable domain reads EPEVTQTPSHQVTQMGQEVILRCVPISNHLYFYWYRQILGQKVEFLVSFYNNEISEKSEIFDDQFSVERPDGSNFTLKIRSTKLEDSAMYFCASRGQGGEQYFGPGTRLTVT.

The rearrangement joins TRBV6-5 to TRBJ1-1; D is ambiguous. Trimming stripped 6 bases from V and 2 bases from J, with 13 bases between. The CDR3 consists of 14 residues. Germline lookup yields CDR1 MNHEY and CDR2 SVGAGI. CDR3 sequence reads: CASSYSVSNTEAFF. CDR3 coding DNA: TGTGCCAGCAGCTACAGCGTATCCAACACTGAAGCTTTCTTT.

The chain couples TRBV5-6 to TRBJ1-3; D is possibly TRBD1 (5 bases). Germline V gives CDR1 SGHDT, CDR2 YYEEEE. This CDR3 is 14 amino acids long. Trimming took 1 base from V and 4 from J, leaving 9 bases between them. CDR3 in DNA: TGTGCCAGCAGCTTGAAGTCAGGGGGAAACACCATATATTTT. This codes for CASSLKSGGNTIYF.

The genes are TRBV15 and TRBJ2-7; 8 bases agree with TRBD1. The germline V gene has CDR1 LNHNV and CDR2 YYDKDF (reference sequence). The CDR3 runs to 16 residues. Trimming cost V 0 bases and J 4 bases; bases outside gene matches: 8. The CDR3 DNA follows: TGTGCCACCAGCAGAGATCGGGAGAACAGGGGGTACGAGCAGTACTTC. Residues: CATSRDRENRGYEQYF.

The rearrangement joins TRBV2 to TRBJ2-7; 8 bases align to TRBD1. Trimming removed 10 bases from V and 3 bases from J; junction bases left unmatched: 11. The CDR3 has 14 residues. Germline CDR1 reads SNHLY; CDR2 reads FYNNEI. The CDR3 DNA reads TGTGCCACTCCGGTCGGACAGGGACACTACGAGCAGTACTTC. Translated: CATPVGQGHYEQYF.

This clone was recorded once. This chain connects TRBV6-6 to TRBJ1-1; possible D gene TRBD1, 6 bases. Germline V gives CDR1 MNHNY, CDR2 SVGAGI (reference sequence). The CDR3 is 13 amino acids. V dropped 7 bases and J dropped 3 bases, with 12 bases sitting between them. CDR3 amino acids: CASIQGIYTEAFF. In DNA form, the CDR3 reads TGTGCCAGCATCCAGGGGATTTACACTGAAGCTTTCTTT.

The V call is TRBV7-2, the J call TRBJ2-1, with D tentatively TRBD2 (5 bases). The CDR3 is 15 residues long. V lost 3 bases and J 8 bases, leaving 17 bases between the germline ends. CDR1 SGHTA and CDR2 FQGNSA come from the germline V gene. The CDR3 region is CASSFGKTTIDEQFF. CDR3 bases: TGTGCCAGCAGCTTTGGTAAGACGACTATCGATGAGCAGTTCTTC.

The chain is built from TRBV30 and TRBJ2-7, with D possibly being TRBD1 (6 bases). The CDR3 totals 12 residues. V lost 4 bases to trimming and J lost 5 bases, with 12 bases between them. In germline, CDR1 is GTSNPN, CDR2 SVGIG (reference sequence). The CDR3 loop is CAWTSEGDEQYF. As DNA, the CDR3 is TGTGCCTGGACAAGCGAGGGGGACGAGCAGTACTTC. Combining the CDR3 with reference TRBV30 and TRBJ2-7 gives the whole variable domain SQTIHQWPATLVQPVGSPLSLECTVEGTSNPNLYWYRQAAGRGLQLLFYSVGIGQISSEVPQNLSASRPQDRQFILSSKKLLLSDSGFYLCAWTSEGDEQYFGPGTRLTVT.

This clone was found a few times. The chain combines TRBV9 with TRBJ2-1; possibly TRBD2 for D (6 bases). The CDR3 is 15 residues long. V lost 3 bases and J lost 4, with 14 bases in between. Germline V gene sequence: CDR1 SGDLS, CDR2 YYNGEE. CDR3 DNA sequence: TGTGCCAGCAGCGCGGAGGGAGAGGGGTACAATGAGCAGTTCTTC. It translates to CASSAEGEGYNEQFF.

The chain is built from TRBV9 and TRBJ1-1, with 8 positions matching TRBD1. The CDR3 totals 18 residues. The junction had 14 bases not matched to a gene; V was cut back by 4 bases and J by 0 bases. Germline V gene lookup returns CDR1 SGDLS and CDR2 YYNGEE. The CDR3 protein is CASSRGGTGGGMNTEAFF. The CDR3 DNA is TGTGCCAGCAGCAGGGGGGGTACAGGGGGTGGGATGAACACTGAAGCTTTCTTT.

This clone was seen once. The chain's CDR3 is CASSLGLVRLYEQYF. The DNA of the CDR3 is TGTGCCAGCAGTTTAGGACTAGTTCGCCTCTACGAGCAGTACTTC. The chain couples TRBV27 to TRBJ2-7; 7 bases agree with TRBD2. V was clipped by 2 bases and J by 3 bases; unmatched bases: 7. Germline V gene lookup returns CDR1 MNHEY and CDR2 SMNVEV (reference sequence). CDR3 length: 15 residues.

The chain employs TRBV5-4 and TRBJ2-5; D might be TRBD1 (5 bases). This CDR3 comprises 15 residues. V lost 0 bases to trimming and J lost 7 bases, with 16 bases between them. Germline loops: CDR1 SGHNT, CDR2 YYREEE (reference sequence). CDR3 residues: CASSLGTGSSGTQYF. In DNA, the CDR3 is TGTGCCAGCAGCTTGGGAACAGGTAGTTCGGGGACCCAGTACTTC.

The chain combines TRBV28 with TRBJ1-2, with TRBD1 matching 7 bases. Per the germline V gene, CDR1 is MDHEN and CDR2 is SYDVKM. CDR3 length equals 13 residues. The junction had 6 bases not matched to a gene; V was cut back by 8 bases and J by 3 bases. DNA for the CDR3: TGTGCCAGCTTTGGGACAGCCTACTATGGCTACACCTTC. Its protein product is CASFGTAYYGYTF.